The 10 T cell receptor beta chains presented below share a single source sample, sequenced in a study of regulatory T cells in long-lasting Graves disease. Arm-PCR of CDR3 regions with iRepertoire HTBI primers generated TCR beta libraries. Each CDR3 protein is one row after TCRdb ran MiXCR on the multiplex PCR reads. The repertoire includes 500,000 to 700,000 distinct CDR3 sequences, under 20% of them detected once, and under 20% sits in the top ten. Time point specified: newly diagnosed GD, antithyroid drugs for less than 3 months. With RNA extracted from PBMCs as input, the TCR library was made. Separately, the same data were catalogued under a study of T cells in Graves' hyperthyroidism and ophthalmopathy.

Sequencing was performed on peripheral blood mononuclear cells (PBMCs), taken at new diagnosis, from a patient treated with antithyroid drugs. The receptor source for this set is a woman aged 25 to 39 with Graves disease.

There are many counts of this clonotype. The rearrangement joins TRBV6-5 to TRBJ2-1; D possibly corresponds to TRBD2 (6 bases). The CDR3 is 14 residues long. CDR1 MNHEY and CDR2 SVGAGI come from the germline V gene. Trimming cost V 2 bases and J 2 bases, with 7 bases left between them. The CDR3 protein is CASSYAGPYNEQFF. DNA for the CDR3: TGTGCCAGCAGTTACGCGGGGCCCTACAATGAGCAGTTCTTC.

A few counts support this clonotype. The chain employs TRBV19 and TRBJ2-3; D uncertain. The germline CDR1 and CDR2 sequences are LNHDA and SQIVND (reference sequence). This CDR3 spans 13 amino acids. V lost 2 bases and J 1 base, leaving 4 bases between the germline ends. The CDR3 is CASSILGTDTQYF. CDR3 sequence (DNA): TGTGCCAGTAGTATATTAGGCACAGATACGCAGTATTTT.

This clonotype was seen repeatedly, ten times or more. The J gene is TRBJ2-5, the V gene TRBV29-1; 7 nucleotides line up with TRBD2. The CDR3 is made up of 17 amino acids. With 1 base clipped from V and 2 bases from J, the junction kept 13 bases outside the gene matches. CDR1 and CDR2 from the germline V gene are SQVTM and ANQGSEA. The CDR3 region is CSVEGGRGFRSQETQYF. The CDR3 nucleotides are TGCAGCGTTGAAGGAGGGCGGGGGTTTCGCTCTCAAGAGACCCAGTACTTC.

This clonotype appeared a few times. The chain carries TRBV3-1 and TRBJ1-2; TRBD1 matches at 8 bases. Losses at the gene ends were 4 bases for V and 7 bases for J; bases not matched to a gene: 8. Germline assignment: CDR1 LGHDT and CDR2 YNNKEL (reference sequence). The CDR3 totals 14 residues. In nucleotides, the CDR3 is TGTGCCAGCAGCCGATATCAGGGGGCTCTTGGCTACACCTTC. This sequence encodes CASSRYQGALGYTF.

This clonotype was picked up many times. CDR3 loop: CAISEIGGNNEQFF. CDR3 nucleotides: TGTGCCATCAGTGAGATTGGCGGGAACAATGAGCAGTTCTTC. The genes are TRBV10-3 and TRBJ2-1; a weak D match, TRBD2 (6 bases). This CDR3 spans 14 amino acids. Per the germline V gene, CDR1 is ENHRY and CDR2 is SYGVKD. The ends were cut back, 2 bases at V and 5 bases at J, with 10 bases in the middle.

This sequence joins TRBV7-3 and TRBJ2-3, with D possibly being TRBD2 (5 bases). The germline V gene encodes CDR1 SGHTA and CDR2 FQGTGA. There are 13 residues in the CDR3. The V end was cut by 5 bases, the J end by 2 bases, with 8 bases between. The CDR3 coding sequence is TGTGCCAGCAGCACGGACTCCACAGATACGCAGTATTTT. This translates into CASSTDSTDTQYF.

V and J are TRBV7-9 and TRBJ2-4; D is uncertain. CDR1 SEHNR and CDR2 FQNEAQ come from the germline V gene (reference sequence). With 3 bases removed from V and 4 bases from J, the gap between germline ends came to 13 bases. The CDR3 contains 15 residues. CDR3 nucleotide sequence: TGTGCCAGCAGCTTGAGCACAGAACCAAAAAACATTCAGTACTTC. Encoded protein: CASSLSTEPKNIQYF. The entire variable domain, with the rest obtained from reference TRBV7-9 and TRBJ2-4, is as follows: DTGVSQNPRHKITKRGQNVTFRCDPISEHNRLYWYRQTLGQGPEFLTYFQNEAQLEKSRLLSDRFSAERPKGSFSTLEIQRTEQGDSAMYLCASSLSTEPKNIQYFGAGTRLSVL.

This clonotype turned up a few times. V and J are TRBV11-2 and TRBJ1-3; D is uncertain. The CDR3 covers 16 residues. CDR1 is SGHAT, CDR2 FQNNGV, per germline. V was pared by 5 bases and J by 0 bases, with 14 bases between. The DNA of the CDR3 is TGTGCCAGCAGCGTCACGGAGGGAATCTCTGGAAACACCATATATTTT. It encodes CASSVTEGISGNTIYF.

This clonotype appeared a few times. The CDR3 loop reads CATSVEGANPYNEQFF. The CDR3 nucleotides read TGTGCCACCAGTGTTGAGGGGGCAAACCCCTACAATGAGCAGTTCTTC. The V call is TRBV24-1, the J call TRBJ2-1, with 7 bases lining up with TRBD1. This CDR3 comprises 16 residues. Germline V CDR1 and CDR2: KGHDR, SFDVKD. Trimming took 5 bases from V and 2 from J; bases not matched to a gene: 8.

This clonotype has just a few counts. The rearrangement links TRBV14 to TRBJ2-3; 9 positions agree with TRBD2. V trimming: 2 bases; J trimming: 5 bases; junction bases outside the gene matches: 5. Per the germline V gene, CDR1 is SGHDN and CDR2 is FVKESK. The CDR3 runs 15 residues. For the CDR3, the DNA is TGTGCCAGCAGCCAACTAGCGGGGCTGGAAGATACGCAGTATTTT. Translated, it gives CASSQLAGLEDTQYF. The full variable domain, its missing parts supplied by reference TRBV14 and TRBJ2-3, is EAGVTQFPSHSVIEKGQTVTLRCDPISGHDNLYWYRRVMGKEIKFLLHFVKESKQDESGMPNNRFLAERTGGTYSTLKVQPAELEDSGVYFCASSQLAGLEDTQYFGPGTRLTVL.